This entry lists 10 T cell receptor beta chains sequenced from one sample in a study of T cells in Graves' hyperthyroidism and ophthalmopathy. Amplified TCR beta CDR3 regions derived from RNA transcripts. With the HTBI primer set, the TCR CDR3 went through a first round of RT-PCR. One entry per CDR3 protein results from TCRdb running MiXCR on the multiplex PCR reads. The data hold around 660,000 distinct CDR3 sequences, with 45% observed a single time. The sequenced material came from peripheral blood or thyroid tissue (not recorded which). The origin of the receptors is an adult man with Graves' disease, either hyperthyroidism or ophthalmopathy (not recorded which).

Comments on this clonotype: The conserved closing phenylalanine or tryptophan is absent in this CDR3, likely reflecting a read error. The DNA for the CDR3 is TGCAGCGTTGGACAGGGGTCTGGCTACACCCTC. Protein: CSVGQGSGYTL. The chain carries TRBV29-1 and TRBJ1-2; TRBD1 matches at 8 bases. The trim removed 4 bases at V and 7 bases at J, leaving 2 bases unmatched. This CDR3 has 11 amino acids. Germline V CDR1 and CDR2: SQVTM, ANQGSEA.

This chain links TRBV7-9 with TRBJ2-2, with D possibly being TRBD2 (6 bases). Germline-derived CDR1 and CDR2 are SEHNR and FQNEAQ (reference sequence). V was clipped by 5 bases and J by 6 bases, with 13 bases between them. The CDR3 is 14 residues long. The CDR3 sequence: CASSPQGGPGELFF. DNA for the CDR3: TGTGCCAGCAGCCCCCAAGGAGGGCCCGGGGAGCTGTTTTTT.

The rearrangement uses TRBV12-3 or TRBV12-4 and TRBJ2-7; the D gene is possibly TRBD2 (7 bases). CDR3 length equals 15 residues. The germline V and J ends were trimmed by 6 bases and 2 bases, with 17 bases remaining between them. CDR3 bases: TGTGCCAGCAGCCCCGTGGGAGGGGGAACCTACGAGCAGTACTTC. It encodes CASSPVGGGTYEQYF.

This clonotype was seen more than once but under ten times. The gene calls are TRBV6-5 and TRBJ1-2; the D gene is possibly TRBD1 (6 bases). Germline CDR1 is MNHEY and CDR2 is SVGAGI. CDR3 size: 16 residues. Trimming left V 5 bases short and J 4 bases short, with 20 bases between. The CDR3 region is CASSRMGAGRAYGYTF. As DNA, the CDR3 is TGTGCCAGCAGTCGAATGGGGGCAGGGCGGGCCTATGGCTACACCTTC.

This chain joins TRBV7-2 and TRBJ1-3; perhaps TRBD1 as D (5 bases). TRBJ1-5 explains the end of the DNA better; the J call may be wrong. In germline, CDR1 is SGHTA, CDR2 FQGNSA. CDR3 size: 12 residues. The CDR3 DNA reads as TGTGCCAGCAACTACGGGGGGAGGCCCCAGCATTTT. This gives the protein CASNYGGRPQHF.

The V gene is TRBV11-3, the J gene TRBJ2-3; 8 bases fit TRBD1. The CDR3 length is 15 residues. Per the germline V gene, CDR1 is SGHNT and CDR2 is YENEEA. The V segment lost 1 base and the J segment 0 bases; nucleotides outside the gene matches: 0. Written as DNA, the CDR3 is TGTGCCAGCAGCTTAGGGGACAGGAGCACAGATACGCAGTATTTT. Its translation is CASSLGDRSTDTQYF.

This chain connects TRBV4-1 to TRBJ2-7; D is undetermined. Trimming pared 1 base from V and 0 bases from J, leaving 7 bases between. In germline, CDR1 is MGHRA, CDR2 YSYEKL. CDR3 size: 14 residues. CDR3 in amino acids: CASSQGVYSYEQYF. The DNA of the CDR3 is TGCGCCAGCAGCCAAGGGGTTTACTCCTACGAGCAGTACTTC.

As for this clonotype: This could be a read error, since a much larger clone is one nucleotide away. The chain is built from TRBV10-3 and TRBJ1-2, with 8 bases fitting TRBD1. Germline V CDR1 and CDR2: ENHRY, SYGVKD. This CDR3 has 13 amino acids. This chain's CDR3 is CAISEKTGGGCTF. CDR3 in DNA: TGTGCCATCAGTGAGAAAACAGGGGGAGGCTGCACCTTC.

This chain uses TRBV12-3 or TRBV12-4 with TRBJ1-1, with D possibly matching TRBD1 (6 bases). Deletions cut 8 bases from V and 4 bases from J, with 17 bases between. The CDR3 length is 14 residues. CDR3 region: CASAVGGGGTEAFF. The CDR3, as DNA: TGTGCCAGCGCAGTCGGGGGCGGGGGCACTGAAGCTTTCTTT.

This clonotype has more than one count but fewer than ten. This chain links TRBV11-2 with TRBJ1-1; tentatively, D is TRBD1 (6 bases). Trimming removed 2 bases from V and 7 bases from J, with 20 bases in between. The CDR3 extends over 16 amino acids. Per germline, CDR1 SGHAT and CDR2 FQNNGV. Written as DNA, the CDR3 is TGTGCCAGCAGCTTACTAACCGGGACAAACTCATTTGAAGCTTTCTTT. Translation: CASSLLTGTNSFEAFF.